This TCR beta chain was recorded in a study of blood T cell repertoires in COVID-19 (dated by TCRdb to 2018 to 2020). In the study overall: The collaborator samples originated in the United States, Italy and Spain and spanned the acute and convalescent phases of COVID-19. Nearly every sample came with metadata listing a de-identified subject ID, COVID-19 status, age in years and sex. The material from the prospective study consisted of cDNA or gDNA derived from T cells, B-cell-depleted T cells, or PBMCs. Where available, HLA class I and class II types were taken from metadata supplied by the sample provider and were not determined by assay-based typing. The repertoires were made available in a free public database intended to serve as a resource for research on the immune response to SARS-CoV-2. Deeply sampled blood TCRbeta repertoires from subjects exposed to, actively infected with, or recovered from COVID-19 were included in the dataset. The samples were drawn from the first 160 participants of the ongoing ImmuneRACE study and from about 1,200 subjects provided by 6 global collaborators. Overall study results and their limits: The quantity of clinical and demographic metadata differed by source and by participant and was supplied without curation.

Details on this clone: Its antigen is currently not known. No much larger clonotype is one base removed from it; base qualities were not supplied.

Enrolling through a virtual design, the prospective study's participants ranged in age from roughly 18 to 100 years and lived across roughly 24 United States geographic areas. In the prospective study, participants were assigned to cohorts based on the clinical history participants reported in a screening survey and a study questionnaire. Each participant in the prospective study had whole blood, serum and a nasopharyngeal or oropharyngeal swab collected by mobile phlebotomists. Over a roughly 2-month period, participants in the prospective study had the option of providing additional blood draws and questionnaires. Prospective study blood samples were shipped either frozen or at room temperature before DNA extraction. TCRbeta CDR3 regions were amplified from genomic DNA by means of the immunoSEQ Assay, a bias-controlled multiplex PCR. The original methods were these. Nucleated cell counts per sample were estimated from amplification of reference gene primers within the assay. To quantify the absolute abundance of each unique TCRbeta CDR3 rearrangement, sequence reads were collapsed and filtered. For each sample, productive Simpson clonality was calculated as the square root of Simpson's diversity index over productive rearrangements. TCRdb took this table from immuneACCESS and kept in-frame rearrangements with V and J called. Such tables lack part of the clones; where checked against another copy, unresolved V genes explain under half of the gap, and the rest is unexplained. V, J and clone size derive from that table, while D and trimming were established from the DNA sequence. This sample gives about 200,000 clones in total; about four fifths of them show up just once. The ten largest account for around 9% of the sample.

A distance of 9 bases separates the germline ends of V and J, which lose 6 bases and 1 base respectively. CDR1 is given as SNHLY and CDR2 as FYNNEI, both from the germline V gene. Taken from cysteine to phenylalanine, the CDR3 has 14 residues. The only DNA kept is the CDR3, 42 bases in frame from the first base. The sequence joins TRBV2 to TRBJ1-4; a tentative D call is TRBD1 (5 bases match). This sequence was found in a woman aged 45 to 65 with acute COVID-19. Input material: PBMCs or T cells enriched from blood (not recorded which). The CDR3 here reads CASSPQGTNEKLFF. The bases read TGTGCCAGCAGCCCGCAGGGAACTAATGAAAAACTGTTTTTT.